This T cell receptor (beta chain) is drawn from a study of T cell repertoires in cytomegalovirus infection. Study-wide background: Signatures in public TCR beta sequences pointed to both CMV infection and matching HLA type. Study-wide results and caveats: The response measured ex vivo was dominated by TCR beta clonotypes (HLA-C-restricted and CMV-specific).

TCRdb called the reads again in MiXCR, with one record for every CDR3 protein. The sample has more than 400,000 distinct CDR3 sequences; 26% are singletons. This clonotype has only a few counts. Its antigen is not identified. CDR1 and CDR2 from the germline V gene are SQVTM and ANQGSEA. Trimming at V came to 1 base and at J to 3 bases, leaving 10 bases not matched to a gene. CDR3 size: 17 residues. The TCR sequence derives from a human donor in good health (CMV status not recorded). Some clones in this sample may be carry-over from other donors' samples. The source material was PBMCs. This chain links TRBV29-1 with TRBJ2-1, with 9 bases identical to TRBD1. The CDR3 DNA follows: TGCAGCGTTGAAGGGAGGACAGGGGCCCCCCACTACAATGAGCAGTTCTTC. Translation: CSVEGRTGAPHYNEQFF.